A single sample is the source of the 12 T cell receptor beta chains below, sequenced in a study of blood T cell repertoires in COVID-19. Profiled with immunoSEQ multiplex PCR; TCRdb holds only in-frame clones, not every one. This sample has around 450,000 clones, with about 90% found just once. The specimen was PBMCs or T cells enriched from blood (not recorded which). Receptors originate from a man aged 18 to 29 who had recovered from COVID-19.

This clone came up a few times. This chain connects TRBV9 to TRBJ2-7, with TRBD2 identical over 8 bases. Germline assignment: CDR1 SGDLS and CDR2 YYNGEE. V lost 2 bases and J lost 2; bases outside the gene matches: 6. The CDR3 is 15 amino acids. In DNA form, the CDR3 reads TGTGCCAGCAGCGTCGCGAGCGGGAGCCCCTACGAGCAGTACTTC. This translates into CASSVASGSPYEQYF.

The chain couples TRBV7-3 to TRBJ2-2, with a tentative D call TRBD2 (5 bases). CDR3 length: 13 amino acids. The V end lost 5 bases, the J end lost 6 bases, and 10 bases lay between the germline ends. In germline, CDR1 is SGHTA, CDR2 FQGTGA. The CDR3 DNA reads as TGTGCCAGCAGCCGAACTAGTCCCGGGGAGCTGTTTTTT. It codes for CASSRTSPGELFF.

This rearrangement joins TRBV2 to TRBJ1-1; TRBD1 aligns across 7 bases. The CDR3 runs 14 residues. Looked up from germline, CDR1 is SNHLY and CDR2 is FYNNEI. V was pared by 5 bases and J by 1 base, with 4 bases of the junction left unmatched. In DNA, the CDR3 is TGTGCCAGCAGTTTAGGACAGGCGAACACTGAAGCTTTCTTT. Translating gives CASSLGQANTEAFF.

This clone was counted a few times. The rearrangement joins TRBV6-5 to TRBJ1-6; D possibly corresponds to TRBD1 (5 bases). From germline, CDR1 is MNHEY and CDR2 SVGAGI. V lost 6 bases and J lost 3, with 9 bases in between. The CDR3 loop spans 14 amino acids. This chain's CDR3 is CASRPGVYNSPLHF. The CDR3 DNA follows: TGTGCCAGCAGACCGGGGGTCTATAATTCACCCCTCCACTTT.

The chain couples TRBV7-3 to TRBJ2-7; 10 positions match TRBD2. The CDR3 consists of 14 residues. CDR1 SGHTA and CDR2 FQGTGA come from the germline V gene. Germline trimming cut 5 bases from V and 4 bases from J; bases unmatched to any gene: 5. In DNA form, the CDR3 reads TGTGCCAGCAGCGTCGCTAGCGGGAGTTACGAGCAGTACTTC. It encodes CASSVASGSYEQYF.

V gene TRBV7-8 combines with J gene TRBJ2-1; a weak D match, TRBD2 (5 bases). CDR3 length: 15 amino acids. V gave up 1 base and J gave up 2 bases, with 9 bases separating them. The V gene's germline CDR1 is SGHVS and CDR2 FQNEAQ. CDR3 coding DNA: TGTGCCAGCAGCTTAGGGGCTAGCCCCTACAATGAGCAGTTCTTC. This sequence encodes CASSLGASPYNEQFF.

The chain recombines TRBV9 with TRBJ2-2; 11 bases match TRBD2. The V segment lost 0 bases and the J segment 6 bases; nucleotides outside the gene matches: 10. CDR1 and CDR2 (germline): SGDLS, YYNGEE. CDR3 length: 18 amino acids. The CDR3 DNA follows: TGTGCCAGCAGCGTAGGTGGTAGCGGGAGGGGCCTGGCCGGGGAGCTGTTTTTT. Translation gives CASSVGGSGRGLAGELFF.

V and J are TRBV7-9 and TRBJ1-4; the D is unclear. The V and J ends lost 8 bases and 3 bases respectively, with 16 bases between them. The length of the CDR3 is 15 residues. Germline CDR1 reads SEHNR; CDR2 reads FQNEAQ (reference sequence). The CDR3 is CASGSGYNSNEKLFF. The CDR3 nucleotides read TGTGCCAGCGGATCCGGGTACAACTCTAATGAAAAACTGTTTTTT.

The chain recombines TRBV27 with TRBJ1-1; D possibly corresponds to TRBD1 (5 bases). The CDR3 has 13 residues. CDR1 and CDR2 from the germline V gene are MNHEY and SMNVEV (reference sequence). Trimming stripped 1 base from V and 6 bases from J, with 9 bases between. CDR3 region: CASSLLKGPEAFF. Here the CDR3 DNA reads TGTGCCAGCAGTTTATTGAAGGGGCCTGAAGCTTTCTTT.

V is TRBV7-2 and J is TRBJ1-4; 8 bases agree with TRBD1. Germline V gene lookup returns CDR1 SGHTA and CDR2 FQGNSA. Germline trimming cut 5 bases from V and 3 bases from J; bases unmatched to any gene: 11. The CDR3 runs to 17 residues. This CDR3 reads CASSPLGRDRPNEKLFF. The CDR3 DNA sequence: TGTGCCAGCAGCCCCTTGGGTCGGGACAGGCCTAATGAAAAACTGTTTTTT. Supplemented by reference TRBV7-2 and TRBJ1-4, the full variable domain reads GAGVSQSPSNKVTEKGKDVELRCDPISGHTALYWYRQSLGQGLEFLIYFQGNSAPDKSGLPSDRFSAERTGGSVSTLTIQRTQQEDSAVYLCASSPLGRDRPNEKLFFGSGTQLSVL.

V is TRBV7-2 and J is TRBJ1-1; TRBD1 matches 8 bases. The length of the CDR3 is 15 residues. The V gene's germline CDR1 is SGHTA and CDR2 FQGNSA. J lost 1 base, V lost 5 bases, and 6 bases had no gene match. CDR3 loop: CASSPRQGTNTEAFF. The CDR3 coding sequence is TGTGCCAGCAGCCCTCGACAGGGGACGAACACTGAAGCTTTCTTT.

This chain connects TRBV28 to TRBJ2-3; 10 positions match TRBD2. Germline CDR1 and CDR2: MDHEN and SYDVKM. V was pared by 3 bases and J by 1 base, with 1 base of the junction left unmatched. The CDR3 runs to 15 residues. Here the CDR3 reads CASSLGTSGTDTQYF. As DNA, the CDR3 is TGTGCCAGCAGTTTGGGGACTAGCGGCACAGATACGCAGTATTTT.